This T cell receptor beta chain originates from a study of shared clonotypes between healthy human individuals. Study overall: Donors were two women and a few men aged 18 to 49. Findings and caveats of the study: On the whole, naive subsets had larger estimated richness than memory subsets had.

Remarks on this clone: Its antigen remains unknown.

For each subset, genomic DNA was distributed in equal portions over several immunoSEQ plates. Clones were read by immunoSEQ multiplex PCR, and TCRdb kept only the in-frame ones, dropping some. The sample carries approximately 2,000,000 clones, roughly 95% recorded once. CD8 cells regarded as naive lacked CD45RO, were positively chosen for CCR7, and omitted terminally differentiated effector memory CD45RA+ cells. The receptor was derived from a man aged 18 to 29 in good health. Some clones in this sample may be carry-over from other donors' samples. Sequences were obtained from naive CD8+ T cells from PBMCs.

The CDR3 DNA reads as TGTGCCAGCAGCTCAAAGTCCTACAATGAGCAGTTCTTC. It encodes CASSSKSYNEQFF. The gene calls are TRBV5-5 and TRBJ2-1; D is unresolved. CDR3 length equals 13 residues. The V gene lost 3 bases and the J gene lost 1 base, with 5 bases spanning the gap. Germline lookup yields CDR1 SGHKS and CDR2 YYEKEE (reference sequence). Full variable domain (rest looked up from reference TRBV5-5 and TRBJ2-1): DAGVTQSPTHLIKTRGQQVTLRCSPISGHKSVSWYQQVLGQGPQFIFQYYEKEERGRGNFPDRFSARQFPNYSSELNVNALLLGDSALYLCASSSKSYNEQFFGPGTRLTVL.